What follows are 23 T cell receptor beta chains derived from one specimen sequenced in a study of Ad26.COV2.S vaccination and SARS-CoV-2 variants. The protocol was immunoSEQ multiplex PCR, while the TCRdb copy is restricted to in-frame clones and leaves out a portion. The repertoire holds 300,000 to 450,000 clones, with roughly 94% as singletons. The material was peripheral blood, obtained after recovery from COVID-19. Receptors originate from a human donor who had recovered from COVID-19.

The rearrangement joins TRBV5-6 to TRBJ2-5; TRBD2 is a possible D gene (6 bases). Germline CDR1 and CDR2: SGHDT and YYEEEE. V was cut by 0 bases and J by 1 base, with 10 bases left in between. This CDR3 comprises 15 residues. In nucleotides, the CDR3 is TGTGCCAGCAGCTTGGTGGGGGGATTCCAAGAGACCCAGTACTTC. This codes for CASSLVGGFQETQYF. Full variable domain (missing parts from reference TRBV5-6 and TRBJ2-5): DAGVTQSPTHLIKTRGQQVTLRCSPKSGHDTVSWYQQALGQGPQFIFQYYEEEERQRGNFPDRFSGHQFPNYSSELNVNALLLGDSALYLCASSLVGGFQETQYFGPGTRLLVL.

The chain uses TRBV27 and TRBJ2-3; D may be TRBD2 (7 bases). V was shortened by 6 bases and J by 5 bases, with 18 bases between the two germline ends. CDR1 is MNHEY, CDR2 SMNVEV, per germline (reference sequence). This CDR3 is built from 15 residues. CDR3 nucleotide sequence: TGTGCCAGCAGCTCGGGGGGCGTGGGGGAAGATACGCAGTATTTT. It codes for CASSSGGVGEDTQYF.

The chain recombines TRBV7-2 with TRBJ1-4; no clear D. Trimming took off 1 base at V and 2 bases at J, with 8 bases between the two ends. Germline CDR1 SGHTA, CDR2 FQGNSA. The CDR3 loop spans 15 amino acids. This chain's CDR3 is CASSLERRTNEKLFF. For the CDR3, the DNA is TGTGCCAGCAGCTTAGAGAGGAGGACTAATGAAAAACTGTTTTTT.

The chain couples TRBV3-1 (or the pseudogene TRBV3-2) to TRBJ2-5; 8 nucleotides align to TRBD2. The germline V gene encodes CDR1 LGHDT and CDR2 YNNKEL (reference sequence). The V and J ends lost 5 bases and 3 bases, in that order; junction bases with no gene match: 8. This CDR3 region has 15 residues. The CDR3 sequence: CASSTRGGRKETQYF. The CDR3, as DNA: TGTGCCAGCAGCACCCGCGGGGGGCGCAAAGAGACCCAGTACTTC.

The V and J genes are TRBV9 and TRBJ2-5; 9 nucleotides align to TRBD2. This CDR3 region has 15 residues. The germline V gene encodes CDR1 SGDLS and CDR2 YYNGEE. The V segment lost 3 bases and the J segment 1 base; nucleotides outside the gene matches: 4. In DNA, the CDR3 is TGTGCCAGCAGCGGTAGCGGGGGCCTCCAAGAGACCCAGTACTTC. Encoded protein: CASSGSGGLQETQYF.

The CDR3 DNA reads TGTGCCAGCAGTGGGACAGACGGAGCTAACTATGGCTACACCTTC. Its translation: CASSGTDGANYGYTF. The chain joins TRBV27 to TRBJ1-2, with 7 positions matching TRBD1. The CDR3 covers 15 residues. Trimming took 5 bases from V and 0 from J; bases not matched to a gene: 6. The germline V gene has CDR1 MNHEY and CDR2 SMNVEV (reference sequence).

The CDR3 is CASSLANKPYEQYF. The CDR3, as DNA: TGTGCCAGCAGCTTAGCGAACAAACCCTACGAGCAGTACTTC. The chain links TRBV7-9 to TRBJ2-7; D not certain. The germline gives CDR1 SEHNR, CDR2 FQNEAQ (reference sequence). Trimming pared 0 bases from V and 2 bases from J, leaving 8 bases between. The CDR3 contains 14 residues.

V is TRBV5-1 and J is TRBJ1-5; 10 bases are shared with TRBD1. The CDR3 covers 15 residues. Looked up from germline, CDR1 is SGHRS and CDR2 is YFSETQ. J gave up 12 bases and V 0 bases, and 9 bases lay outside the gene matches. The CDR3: CASSLAGQGPGDQHF. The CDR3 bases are TGCGCCAGCAGCTTGGCGGGACAGGGGCCCGGAGACCAGCATTTT.

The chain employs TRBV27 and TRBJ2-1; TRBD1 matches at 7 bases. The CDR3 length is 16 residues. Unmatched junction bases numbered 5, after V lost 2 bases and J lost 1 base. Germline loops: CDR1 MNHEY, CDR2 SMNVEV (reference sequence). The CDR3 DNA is TGTGCCAGCAGTTTAAGCCGCAGGGGGTCCTACAATGAGCAGTTCTTC. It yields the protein CASSLSRRGSYNEQFF.

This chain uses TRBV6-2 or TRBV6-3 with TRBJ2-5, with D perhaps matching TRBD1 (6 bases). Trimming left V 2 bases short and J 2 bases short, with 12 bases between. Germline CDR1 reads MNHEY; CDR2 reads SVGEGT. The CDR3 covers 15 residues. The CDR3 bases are TGTGCCAGCAGTTACAGTGTGGGACAACAAGAGACCCAGTACTTC. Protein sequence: CASSYSVGQQETQYF.

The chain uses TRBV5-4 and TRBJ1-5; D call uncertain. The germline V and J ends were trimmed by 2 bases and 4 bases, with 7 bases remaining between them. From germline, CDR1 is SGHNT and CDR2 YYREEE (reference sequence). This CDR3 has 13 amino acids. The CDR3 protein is CASSFGLNQPQHF. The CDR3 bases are TGTGCCAGCAGCTTCGGGCTTAATCAGCCCCAGCATTTT.

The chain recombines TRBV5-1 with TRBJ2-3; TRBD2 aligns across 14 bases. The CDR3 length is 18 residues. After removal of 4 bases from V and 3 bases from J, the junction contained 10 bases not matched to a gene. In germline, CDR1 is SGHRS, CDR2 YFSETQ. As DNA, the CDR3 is TGCGCCAGCAGCCAGGGACTAGCGGGGGTGCTGGGGACAGATACGCAGTATTTT. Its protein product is CASSQGLAGVLGTDTQYF.

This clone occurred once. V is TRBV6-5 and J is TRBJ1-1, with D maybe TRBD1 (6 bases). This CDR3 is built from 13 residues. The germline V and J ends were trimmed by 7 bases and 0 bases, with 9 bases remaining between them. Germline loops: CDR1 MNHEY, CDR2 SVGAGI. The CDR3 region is CASNGQMNTEAFF. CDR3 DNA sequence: TGTGCCAGCAACGGACAGATGAACACTGAAGCTTTCTTT.

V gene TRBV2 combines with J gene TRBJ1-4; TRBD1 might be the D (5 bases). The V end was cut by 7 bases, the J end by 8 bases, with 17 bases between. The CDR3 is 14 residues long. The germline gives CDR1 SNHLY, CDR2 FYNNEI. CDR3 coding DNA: TGTGCCAGCACGGTGTCACGGGCAGGGGAAAAACTGTTTTTT. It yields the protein CASTVSRAGEKLFF.

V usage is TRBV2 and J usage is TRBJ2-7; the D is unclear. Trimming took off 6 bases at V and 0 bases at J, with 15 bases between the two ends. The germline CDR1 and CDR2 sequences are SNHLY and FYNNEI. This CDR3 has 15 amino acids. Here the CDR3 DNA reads TGTGCCAGCAGGGAAACCTTCCTGGACTCCTACGAGCAGTACTTC. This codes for CASRETFLDSYEQYF.

The CDR3 region is CASSIAQRSEAFF. The CDR3 DNA sequence: TGTGCCAGTAGTATTGCACAACGGAGTGAAGCTTTCTTT. V usage is TRBV19 and J usage is TRBJ1-1; D unclear. The CDR3 runs to 13 residues. Trimming shortened V by 3 bases and J by 7 bases, and 12 bases separated the two germline ends. The germline V gene has CDR1 LNHDA and CDR2 SQIVND (reference sequence). Combining the CDR3 with reference TRBV19 and TRBJ1-1 gives the whole variable domain DGGITQSPKYLFRKEGQNVTLSCEQNLNHDAMYWYRQDPGQGLRLIYYSQIVNDFQKGDIAEGYSVSREKKESFPLTVTSAQKNPTAFYLCASSIAQRSEAFFGQGTRLTVV.

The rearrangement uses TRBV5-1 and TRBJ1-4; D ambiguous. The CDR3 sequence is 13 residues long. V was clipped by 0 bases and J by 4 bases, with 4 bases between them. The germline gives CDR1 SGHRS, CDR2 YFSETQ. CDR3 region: CASSLAGNEKLFF. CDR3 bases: TGCGCCAGCAGCTTGGCGGGTAATGAAAAACTGTTTTTT. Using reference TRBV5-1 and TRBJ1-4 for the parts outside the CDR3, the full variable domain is KAGVTQTPRYLIKTRGQQVTLSCSPISGHRSVSWYQQTPGQGLQFLFEYFSETQRNKGNFPGRFSGRQFSNSRSEMNVSTLELGDSALYLCASSLAGNEKLFFGSGTQLSVL.

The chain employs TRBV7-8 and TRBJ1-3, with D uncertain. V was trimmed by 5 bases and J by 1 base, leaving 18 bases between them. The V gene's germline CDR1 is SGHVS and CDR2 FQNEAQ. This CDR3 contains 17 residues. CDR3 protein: CASSPIHSDISGNTIYF. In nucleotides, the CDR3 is TGTGCCAGCAGCCCAATCCATTCCGACATTTCTGGAAACACCATATATTTT.

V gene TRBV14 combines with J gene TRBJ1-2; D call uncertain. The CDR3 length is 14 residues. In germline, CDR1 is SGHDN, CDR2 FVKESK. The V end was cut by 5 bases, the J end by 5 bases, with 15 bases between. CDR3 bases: TGTGCCAGCAGCACCGCGGGCGGATTATATGGCTACACCTTC. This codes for CASSTAGGLYGYTF.

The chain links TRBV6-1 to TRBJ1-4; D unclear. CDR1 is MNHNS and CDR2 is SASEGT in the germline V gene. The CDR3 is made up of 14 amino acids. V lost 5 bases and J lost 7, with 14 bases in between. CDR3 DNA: TGTGCCAGCAGTTATGGGTTCCGGGCTGAAAAACTGTTTTTT. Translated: CASSYGFRAEKLFF.

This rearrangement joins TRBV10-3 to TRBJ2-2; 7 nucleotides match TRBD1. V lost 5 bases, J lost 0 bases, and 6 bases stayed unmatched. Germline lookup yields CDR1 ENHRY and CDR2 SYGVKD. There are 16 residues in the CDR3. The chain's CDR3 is CAISREQGPNTGELFF. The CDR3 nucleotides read TGTGCCATCAGTAGAGAACAGGGGCCGAACACCGGGGAGCTGTTTTTT.

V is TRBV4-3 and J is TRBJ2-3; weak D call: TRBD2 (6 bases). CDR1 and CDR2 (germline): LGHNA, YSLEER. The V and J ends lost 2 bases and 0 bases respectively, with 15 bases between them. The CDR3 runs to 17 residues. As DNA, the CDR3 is TGCGCCAGCAGCCAAAACCGGGGGAGACCTAGCACAGATACGCAGTATTTT. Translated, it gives CASSQNRGRPSTDTQYF.

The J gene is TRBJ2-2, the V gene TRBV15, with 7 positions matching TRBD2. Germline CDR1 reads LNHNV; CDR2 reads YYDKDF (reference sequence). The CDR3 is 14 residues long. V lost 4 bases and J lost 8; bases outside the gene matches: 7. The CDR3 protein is CATSNTGGFGELFF. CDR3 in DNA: TGTGCCACCAGCAATACGGGGGGTTTTGGGGAGCTGTTTTTT. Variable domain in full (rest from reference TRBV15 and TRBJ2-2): DAMVIQNPRYQVTQFGKPVTLSCSQTLNHNVMYWYQQKSSQAPKLLFHYYDKDFNNEADTPDNFQSRRPNTSFCFLDIRSPGLGDTAMYLCATSNTGGFGELFFGEGSRLTVL.